This T cell receptor (beta chain) comes out of a study of T cell repertoires in cytomegalovirus infection. Study details: Indicated by public TCR beta signatures were CMV infection and matching HLA type.

To note about this clonotype: What it binds is not known.

TCRdb re-analysed the reads in MiXCR, keeping a single row per CDR3 protein. Among tens of thousands of distinct CDR3 sequences listed, 15% to 20% were seen once. Regarding the study as a whole: Public TCR beta family frequency separated CMV-and-HLA carriers, including in an independent cohort.

The receptor was isolated from a human donor in good health (CMV status not recorded). Some clones in this sample may be carry-over from other donors' samples. The sequencing used CD8+ T cells from cultured PBMCs, collected from culture after CMV antigen stimulation.

CDR3 in amino acids: CASSLGGSGNTIYF. CDR3 DNA sequence: TGTGCCAGCAGCTTAGGTGGATCTGGAAACACCATATATTTT. The rearrangement uses TRBV7-2 and TRBJ1-3, with no clear D. The V end lost 1 base, the J end lost 1 base, and 5 bases lay between the germline ends. The CDR3 covers 14 residues. CDR1 SGHTA and CDR2 FQGNSA come from the germline V gene.